This T cell receptor (beta chain) emerged from a study of cytomegalovirus exposure and HLA in healthy donors. For this clone: Antigen unknown.

13 Jbeta primers and 60 Vbeta primers were used for the PCR. In the authors' methods: The count from a later analysis was 79 million or so unique TCR beta chains, about 10 million of them shared. TCRdb's table, derived via immunoSEQ multiplex PCR, lists solely in-frame clones and lacks some. For V, J and clone size, that table is used; D and trimming come from the DNA. The sample has some 140,000 clones, 79% seen once. Study results and limitations: Rarity held for most TCR sequences, but there were some public TCRs that occurred in many donors.

There are 16 residues in the CDR3. Germline V gene lookup returns CDR1 SGHRS and CDR2 YFSETQ. Trimming took 3 bases from V and 5 from J; bases not matched to a gene: 13. The receptor was isolated from a middle-aged man in good health and CMV-seropositive. Sequencing was carried out using PBMCs. The J gene is TRBJ2-7, the V gene TRBV5-1, with TRBD2 matching 8 bases. CDR3: CASSSPSGRGGDEQYF. The CDR3, as DNA: TGCGCCAGCAGCTCTCCGTCGGGACGGGGGGGCGACGAGCAGTACTTC.